These 22 T cell receptor beta chains were all obtained from the same sample, sequenced in a study of CD8 T cells in Susac syndrome. RNA totalling 0.5 to 1 ug underwent reverse transcription with random hexamers. TCRdb re-called the immunoSEQ multiplex PCR reads through MiXCR, storing one row per CDR3 protein. This table has more than 55,000 distinct CDR3 sequences, roughly 95% appearing once. The sample taken for sequencing was CD4+ T cells from PBMCs. The receptors come from a human donor with multiple sclerosis.

The rearrangement uses TRBV28 and TRBJ1-2; no clear D gene. Between the trimmed V and J ends, which lost 7 bases and 4 bases, there was a span of 13 bases. The CDR3 runs to 13 residues. Germline loops: CDR1 MDHEN, CDR2 SYDVKM. This chain's CDR3 is CASTKDGIYGYTF. The CDR3 bases are TGTGCCAGCACCAAGGACGGAATCTATGGCTACACCTTC.

The gene calls are TRBV20-1 and TRBJ2-7; 13 positions match TRBD2. Losses at the gene ends were 6 bases for V and 0 bases for J; bases not matched to a gene: 2. Per the germline V gene, CDR1 is DFQATT and CDR2 is SNEGSKA (reference sequence). This CDR3 comprises 14 residues. The CDR3 sequence: CSAWTSGGSYEQYF. In DNA form, the CDR3 reads TGCAGTGCCTGGACTAGCGGGGGCTCCTACGAGCAGTACTTC.

The genes are TRBV9 and TRBJ2-7; a weak D match, TRBD1 (7 bases). V was clipped by 4 bases and J by 0 bases, with 14 bases between them. Germline V gene lookup returns CDR1 SGDLS and CDR2 YYNGEE. There are 15 residues in the CDR3. The CDR3, as DNA: TGTGCCAGCAGCTTTCGACAGGGACTCTCCTACGAGCAGTACTTC. Translating it yields CASSFRQGLSYEQYF.

The gene calls are TRBV12-3 or TRBV12-4 and TRBJ2-5; D call uncertain. Deletions cut 6 bases from V and 9 bases from J, with 14 bases between. The CDR3 extends over 12 amino acids. CDR3 coding DNA: TGTGCCAGCAGCCTACTACAAGGTGCCCAGTACTTC. Translated: CASSLLQGAQYF.

The genes are TRBV11-2 and TRBJ2-2; D unresolved. Germline values: CDR1 SGHAT, CDR2 FQNNGV. Trimming took 0 bases from V and 6 from J, leaving 5 bases between them. The length of the CDR3 is 13 residues. CDR3 nucleotides: TGTGCCAGCAGCTTAGATAGGGCCGGGGAGCTGTTTTTT. Translated: CASSLDRAGELFF.

The chain couples TRBV18 to TRBJ1-2; 7 positions agree with TRBD1. Germline loops: CDR1 KGHSH, CDR2 LQKENI. J gave up 6 bases and V 2 bases, and 12 bases lay outside the gene matches. CDR3 length equals 16 residues. The CDR3 DNA follows: TGTGCCAGCTCACCAATAAGCGCGAAGGGGGCTGATGGCTACACCTTC. Translation gives CASSPISAKGADGYTF.

The V call is TRBV10-3, the J call TRBJ2-3, with D possibly matching TRBD2 (5 bases). CDR3 length: 15 amino acids. Germline CDR1 is ENHRY and CDR2 is SYGVKD. The ends were cut back, 3 bases at V and 0 bases at J, with 10 bases in the middle. CDR3 sequence: CAISEYGVSTDTQYF. The CDR3 nucleotides read TGTGCCATCAGTGAATACGGGGTGAGCACAGATACGCAGTATTTT.

The sample holds one count of this clonotype. This chain joins TRBV3-1 and TRBJ1-1; a weak D match, TRBD1 (5 bases). Germline V gives CDR1 LGHDT, CDR2 YNNKEL (reference sequence). Trimming pared 1 base from V and 4 bases from J, leaving 16 bases between. The length of the CDR3 is 16 residues. The CDR3 loop reads CASSQGRRQGGTEAFF. CDR3 nucleotide sequence: TGTGCCAGCAGCCAAGGTCGGCGGCAGGGCGGCACTGAAGCTTTCTTT.

The rearrangement links TRBV28 to TRBJ2-7; 13 bases are a match to TRBD2. J gave up 9 bases and V 8 bases, and 16 bases lay outside the gene matches. The CDR3 is 16 amino acids. Germline CDR1 and CDR2: MDHEN and SYDVKM. The CDR3, as DNA: TGTGCCAGCGTAGACTCTAGGACTAGCGGGGGTCACGCGCAGTACTTC. As protein: CASVDSRTSGGHAQYF.

This chain joins TRBV7-9 and TRBJ1-5; D gene unclear. The V gene's germline CDR1 is SEHNR and CDR2 FQNEAQ (reference sequence). The CDR3 consists of 14 residues. V lost 0 bases, J lost 4 bases, and 7 bases lay in between. CDR3 sequence (DNA): TGTGCCAGCAGCTTAGCGATGTCGAATCAGCCCCAGCATTTT. This codes for CASSLAMSNQPQHF.

V usage is TRBV12-3 or TRBV12-4 and J usage is TRBJ2-5; 10 bases align to TRBD1. The ends lost 5 bases at V and 5 bases at J; junction bases unmatched: 5. CDR3 length: 14 amino acids. The DNA of the CDR3 is TGTGCCAGCAGTCCGGGACAGGGGCAGGAGACCCAGTACTTC. It encodes CASSPGQGQETQYF.

This clonotype was picked up a small number of times. J is TRBJ2-2 and V is TRBV9; TRBD2 matches 8 bases. In germline, CDR1 is SGDLS, CDR2 YYNGEE. Trimming at V came to 3 bases and at J to 4 bases, leaving 5 bases not matched to a gene. The CDR3 is 15 residues long. CDR3 nucleotide sequence: TGTGCCAGCAGCGGACTAGCGAGGACCACCGGGGAGCTGTTTTTT. Translation gives CASSGLARTTGELFF.

The chain carries TRBV20-1 and TRBJ2-3; D possibly corresponds to TRBD1 (5 bases). The CDR3 is made up of 14 amino acids. Trimming removed 3 bases from V and 1 base from J, with 11 bases in between. The germline gives CDR1 DFQATT, CDR2 SNEGSKA (reference sequence). CDR3 region: CSASEGVGTDTQYF. The CDR3 nucleotides read TGCAGTGCTAGTGAAGGGGTCGGCACAGATACGCAGTATTTT.

This chain joins TRBV2 and TRBJ1-5; D uncertain. The CDR3 sequence is 13 residues long. The V and J ends lost 0 bases and 5 bases respectively, with 5 bases between them. Germline CDR1 reads SNHLY; CDR2 reads FYNNEI. CDR3 amino acids: CASSEALDQPQHF. The CDR3 DNA sequence: TGTGCCAGCAGTGAAGCGCTTGATCAGCCCCAGCATTTT.

The chain uses TRBV20-1 and TRBJ2-5; perhaps D is TRBD1 or TRBD2 (7 bases each). This CDR3 is 14 amino acids long. Trimming shortened V by 5 bases and J by 5 bases, and 18 bases separated the two germline ends. The V gene's germline CDR1 is DFQATT and CDR2 SNEGSKA (reference sequence). In DNA, the CDR3 is TGCAGTGCTCATCTGACAGGGAGGGAGGAGACCCAGTACTTC. The encoded protein is CSAHLTGREETQYF.

The rearrangement links TRBV7-8 to TRBJ2-3, with TRBD1 as a possible D gene (5 bases). Looked up from germline, CDR1 is SGHVS and CDR2 is FQNEAQ. The length of the CDR3 is 13 residues. V lost 4 bases and J 6 bases, leaving 11 bases between the germline ends. The CDR3 sequence is CASSSRVRDTQYF. CDR3 nucleotides: TGTGCCAGCAGCTCCAGGGTCAGGGATACGCAGTATTTT.

This clonotype was counted once. J is TRBJ2-4 and V is TRBV28, with D unclear. V lost 6 bases and J lost 4, with 28 bases in between. CDR1 is MDHEN and CDR2 is SYDVKM in the germline V gene. CDR3 length: 19 amino acids. This CDR3 is CASRLHLSRERNSKNIQYF. DNA for the CDR3: TGTGCCAGCAGACTCCACCTATCTAGGGAACGAAACTCAAAAAACATTCAGTACTTC.

This chain joins TRBV12-3 or TRBV12-4 and TRBJ1-1; no clear D gene. The V end lost 1 base, the J end lost 6 bases, and 9 bases lay between the germline ends. CDR3 length: 13 residues. The CDR3 sequence: CASSLDRFSEAFF. CDR3 nucleotide sequence: TGTGCCAGCAGTTTAGACAGATTCTCTGAAGCTTTCTTT.

The chain couples TRBV5-1 to TRBJ2-3; the match to TRBD1 covers 7 bases. Looked up from germline, CDR1 is SGHRS and CDR2 is YFSETQ. The CDR3 extends over 14 amino acids. V trimming: 4 bases; J trimming: 0 bases; junction bases outside the gene matches: 2. The CDR3 nucleotides read TGCGCCAGCAGCGAGGGACAGAGCACAGATACGCAGTATTTT. This encodes CASSEGQSTDTQYF.

This chain connects TRBV7-2 to TRBJ1-1; D call uncertain. Trimming removed 5 bases at V and 1 base at J, with 8 bases between. The germline gives CDR1 SGHTA, CDR2 FQGNSA. CDR3 size: 13 residues. The CDR3 nucleotides are TGTGCCAGCAGCCAAAACAGGAACACTGAAGCTTTCTTT. Its translation: CASSQNRNTEAFF.

This clonotype occurred once. This chain joins TRBV5-4 and TRBJ2-1; D is uncertain. V was clipped by 4 bases and J by 5 bases, with 19 bases between them. The CDR3 is made up of 16 amino acids. Germline V gene lookup returns CDR1 SGHNT and CDR2 YYREEE (reference sequence). The CDR3 nucleotides are TGTGCCAGCAGCCCACCCAACGGTCATATGAACAATGAGCAGTTCTTC. It is translated as CASSPPNGHMNNEQFF. The complete variable domain, with remaining parts taken from reference TRBV5-4 and TRBJ2-1, reads ETGVTQSPTHLIKTRGQQVTLRCSSQSGHNTVSWYQQALGQGPQFIFQYYREEENGRGNFPPRFSGLQFPNYSSELNVNALELDDSALYLCASSPPNGHMNNEQFFGPGTRLTVL.

V and J are TRBV2 and TRBJ1-2; D call uncertain. Germline CDR1 is SNHLY and CDR2 is FYNNEI. The CDR3 contains 16 residues. V was pared by 5 bases and J by 4 bases, with 20 bases between. As DNA, the CDR3 is TGTGCCAGCAGTACTAGGACCGGGCCCTATGGCTATGGCTACACCTTC. Amino acid sequence: CASSTRTGPYGYGYTF. Complete variable domain (other parts from reference TRBV2 and TRBJ1-2): EPEVTQTPSHQVTQMGQEVILRCVPISNHLYFYWYRQILGQKVEFLVSFYNNEISEKSEIFDDQFSVERPDGSNFTLKIRSTKLEDSAMYFCASSTRTGPYGYGYTFGSGTRLTVV.